A selection of T cell receptor beta chains follows, all from one sample in a study of identical twins' blood T cells. One entry per CDR3 protein results from TCRdb running MiXCR on the 5' RACE reads. The table has a few hundred thousand distinct CDR3 sequences, over 25% seen once. Sequenced sample: PBMCs. Receptor source: a woman aged 18-49 years in good health. The CDR3 runs from the conserved cysteine through the conserved F or W. The D gene is left open where the match is weak. Clone size appears in some rows only: once, few, many, or a class for an expanded clone.

j_call,v_call,clone_size,d_call,cdr3_aa,cdr3_nt
TRBJ1-2,TRBV2,few,.,CASSEGAGYTF,TGTGCCAGCAGTGAAGGGGCCGGCTACACCTTC
TRBJ1-1,TRBV10-3,many,TRBD1,CAISPVDRVTEAFF,TGTGCCATCAGTCCCGTGGACAGGGTAACTGAAGCTTTCTTT
TRBJ1-3,TRBV6-5,many,.,CASSYFVPSSGNTIYF,TGTGCCAGCAGTTATTTCGTTCCGTCCTCTGGAAACACCATATATTTT
TRBJ2-4,TRBV7-2,.,TRBD2,CASSLDWGGGKNIQYF,TGTGCCAGCAGCCTGGACTGGGGGGGAGGCAAAAACATTCAGTACTTC
TRBJ2-7,TRBV10-1,.,.,CANAQDTYEQYF,TGCGCCAACGCCCAAGACACCTACGAGCAGTACTTC
TRBJ1-1,TRBV12-5,few,.,CASGLEPGHRANTEAFF,TGTGCTAGTGGTTTGGAACCGGGACATAGGGCGAACACTGAAGCTTTCTTT
TRBJ1-2,TRBV14,.,TRBD1,CASSGGTASTANYGYTF,TGTGCCAGCAGCGGAGGGACAGCCTCTACTGCTAACTATGGCTACACCTTC
TRBJ2-1,TRBV24-1,.,.,CATSSLGNEQFF,TGTGCCACCAGCTCCCTGGGCAATGAGCAGTTCTTC
TRBJ1-1,TRBV20-1,.,.,CSAKRWGLNTEAFF,TGCAGTGCCAAGCGATGGGGCCTGAACACTGAAGCTTTCTTT
TRBJ1-4,TRBV7-9,few,.,CASSLLPHGANEKLFF,TGTGCCAGCAGCTTACTGCCACACGGAGCTAATGAAAAACTGTTTTTT
TRBJ2-3,TRBV7-9,few,.,CASSFLGYTDTQYF,TGTGCCAGCAGCTTCCTAGGCTACACAGATACGCAGTATTTT
TRBJ1-1,TRBV19,few,.,CASSIYGRETEAFF,TGTGCCAGTAGTATTTATGGCAGGGAGACTGAAGCTTTCTTT
TRBJ2-7,TRBV20-1,.,TRBD1,CSAPLGDSFVYEQYF,TGCAGTGCCCCCCTCGGGGACAGCTTTGTCTACGAGCAGTACTTC
TRBJ2-7,TRBV7-9,.,.,CASSFEQPKQYF,TGTGCCAGCAGCTTTGAACAGCCGAAGCAGTACTTC
TRBJ1-2,TRBV7-8,.,TRBD1,CTSSTRTGRDGYTF,TGTACCAGCAGCACACGGACAGGACGGGATGGCTACACCTTC
TRBJ2-2,TRBV9,.,.,CASSVNGQRGVGELFF,TGTGCCAGCAGCGTTAATGGCCAAAGGGGCGTCGGGGAGCTGTTTTTT
TRBJ1-5,TRBV18,few,.,CASSSGAGDYSNQPQHF,TGTGCCAGCTCTTCGGGTGCGGGGGACTATAGCAATCAGCCCCAGCATTTT
TRBJ1-1,TRBV5-1,.,.,CASSLAEGYTEAFF,TGCGCCAGCAGCTTGGCCGAGGGGTACACTGAAGCTTTCTTT
TRBJ1-5,TRBV7-2,.,.,CASSQQGSYSNQPQHF,TGTGCCAGCAGCCAGCAAGGGTCCTATAGCAATCAGCCCCAGCATTTT
TRBJ1-3,TRBV7-6,few,.,CASSLMVPAGNTIYF,TGTGCCAGCAGCTTAATGGTGCCAGCAGGAAACACCATATATTTT
TRBJ1-1,TRBV6-2/TRBV6-3,many,TRBD1,CASIRTGVTEAFF,TGTGCCAGCATCCGGACAGGGGTGACTGAAGCTTTCTTT
TRBJ2-5,TRBV6-2/TRBV6-3,.,.,CASRLDTNIETQYF,TGTGCCAGCAGATTGGACACGAATATTGAGACCCAGTACTTC
TRBJ1-5,TRBV10-3,many,.,CAIRDTDQPQHF,TGTGCCATCCGGGACACTGATCAGCCCCAGCATTTT
TRBJ1-3,TRBV5-1,few,.,CASSLGKAGNTIYF,TGCGCCAGCAGCTTGGGGAAGGCTGGAAACACCATATATTTT
TRBJ1-5,TRBV20-1,.,.,CSARVTADQPQHF,TGCAGTGCTAGAGTAACAGCGGATCAGCCCCAGCATTTT
TRBJ1-1,TRBV5-1,few,.,CASSFKTSTEAFF,TGCGCCAGCAGCTTCAAGACCTCCACTGAAGCTTTCTTT
TRBJ2-2,TRBV5-1,few,TRBD2,CASSFGTSGPGELFF,TGCGCCAGCAGCTTTGGAACTAGCGGGCCCGGGGAGCTGTTTTTT
TRBJ2-2,TRBV5-6,many,.,CASSLRFGRGNTGELFF,TGTGCCAGCAGCTTGAGGTTTGGGCGGGGGAACACCGGGGAGCTGTTTTTT
TRBJ2-1,TRBV20-1,.,.,CSARINWGKQFF,TGCAGTGCCCGCATTAATTGGGGTAAGCAGTTCTTC
TRBJ2-2,TRBV14,few,.,CASSHTTINTGELFF,TGTGCCAGCAGCCATACTACAATCAACACCGGGGAGCTGTTTTTT
TRBJ2-7,TRBV6-6,few,.,CASRTEGGGSYEQYF,TGTGCCAGCAGAACGGAAGGCGGCGGAAGTTACGAGCAGTACTTC
TRBJ1-1,TRBV3-1,few,.,CASSSSNTEAFF,TGTGCCAGCAGCTCTAGTAACACTGAAGCTTTCTTT
TRBJ2-1,TRBV7-9,many,.,CASSLGFPDEQFF,TGTGCCAGCAGCTTAGGTTTCCCCGATGAGCAGTTCTTC
TRBJ2-2,TRBV3-1,few,.,CASSQEVRGELFF,TGTGCCAGCAGCCAAGAAGTACGAGGGGAGCTGTTTTTT
TRBJ2-7,TRBV9,.,.,CASSPPRSYEQYF,TGTGCCAGCAGCCCCCCTCGGTCCTACGAGCAGTACTTC